Presented here are 18 T cell receptor beta chains from one specimen sequenced in a study of CD8+CD57+ T cells in acquired aplastic anemia. Genomic DNA templated the TCR beta VDJ and CDR3 profiling. MiXCR, applied by TCRdb to the reads, yields one record per CDR3 protein. The sample carries 400,000 to 500,000 distinct CDR3 sequences, about two thirds recorded once. Material: sorted CD4+, CD8+, or CD8+CD57+ T cells (not recorded which) from PBMCs. Receptors originate from a human donor in good health, serving as a control.

V usage is TRBV9 and J usage is TRBJ2-7; D not certain. Per germline, CDR1 SGDLS and CDR2 YYNGEE. Trimming cost V 4 bases and J 5 bases, with 10 bases left between them. CDR3 size: 12 residues. The CDR3 region is CASSLNVHEQYF. CDR3 in DNA: TGTGCCAGCAGCTTAAACGTCCACGAGCAGTACTTC.

The V and J genes are TRBV7-2 and TRBJ2-1; maybe TRBD1 (5 bases). Deletions cut 0 bases from V and 15 bases from J, with 18 bases between. The CDR3 runs to 14 residues. Germline V gene sequence: CDR1 SGHTA, CDR2 FQGNSA. CDR3 nucleotide sequence: TGTGCCAGCAGCTTAGCGGGGCAAAATTCACCCCTGTTCTTC. This sequence encodes CASSLAGQNSPLFF.

This clonotype was seen ten or more times. The J gene is TRBJ2-1, the V gene TRBV29-1, with 10 bases identical to TRBD1. J was trimmed by 7 bases and V by 6 bases; bases with no gene match: 9. CDR1 SQVTM and CDR2 ANQGSEA come from the germline V gene. This CDR3 comprises 14 residues. The CDR3 nucleotides read TGCAGCGTCTCGACAGGGGGCTTAGGTAATGAGCAGTTCTTC. This gives the protein CSVSTGGLGNEQFF.

This clonotype was counted many times. This chain uses TRBV13 with TRBJ1-2; TRBD1 matches 7 bases. The J segment lost 5 bases and the V segment lost 6 bases, leaving 9 bases of the junction unmatched. The germline V gene encodes CDR1 PRHDT and CDR2 FYEKMQ (reference sequence). The CDR3 is 14 residues long. The CDR3 sequence is CASRADRVEYGYTF. CDR3 coding DNA: TGTGCCAGCAGGGCCGACAGGGTAGAGTATGGCTACACCTTC.

This clonotype showed up just once. The J gene is TRBJ1-6, the V gene TRBV12-3 or TRBV12-4; 8 bases line up with TRBD1. CDR3 length equals 15 residues. J gave up 6 bases and V 6 bases, and 7 bases lay outside the gene matches. The CDR3 sequence is CASRATGGSNSPLHF. Here the CDR3 DNA reads TGTGCCAGCAGAGCCACAGGGGGGAGTAATTCACCCCTCCACTTT.

The chain combines TRBV19 with TRBJ1-1, with 7 bases identical to TRBD1. The CDR3 extends over 15 amino acids. The junction had 10 bases not matched to a gene; V was cut back by 6 bases and J by 3 bases. The V gene's germline CDR1 is LNHDA and CDR2 SQIVND (reference sequence). The chain's CDR3 is CASRPQGVEDTEAFF. CDR3 bases: TGTGCCAGTAGACCGCAGGGGGTAGAGGACACTGAAGCTTTCTTT.

This chain uses TRBV6-5 with TRBJ2-1; the match to TRBD2 covers 7 bases. Germline V gives CDR1 MNHEY, CDR2 SVGAGI. V gave up 5 bases and J gave up 5 bases; unmatched junction bases: 9. This CDR3 contains 15 residues. Here the CDR3 DNA reads TGTGCCAGCAGTGAAGCAGCGGGGTTCCACAATGAGCAGTTCTTC. Translating gives CASSEAAGFHNEQFF.

The V call is TRBV7-2, the J call TRBJ2-3, with no clear D. V gave up 4 bases and J gave up 0 bases, with 11 bases separating them. The CDR3 consists of 15 residues. Germline V CDR1 and CDR2: SGHTA, FQGNSA. The CDR3 DNA follows: TGTGCCAGCAGCTCAGTTGCAAGGAGCACAGATACGCAGTATTTT. Its translation: CASSSVARSTDTQYF.

Regarding this clonotype: A much larger clone sits a single nucleotide away, making a read error possible. CDR3: CASSQDGGLPQHF. The CDR3 bases are TGTGCCAGCAGCCAAGACGGGGGCCTGCCCCAGCATTTT. V usage is TRBV5-1 and J usage is TRBJ1-5, with D perhaps matching TRBD1 (6 bases). From germline, CDR1 is SGHRS and CDR2 YFSETQ. The CDR3 totals 13 residues. Complete variable domain (other parts from reference TRBV5-1 and TRBJ1-5): KAGVTQTPRYLIKTRGQQVTLSCSPISGHRSVSWYQQTPGQGLQFLFEYFSETQRNKGNFPGRFSGRQFSNSRSEMNVSTLELGDSALYLCASSQDGGLPQHFGDGTRLSIL.

The chain carries TRBV20-1 and TRBJ2-7; 9 nucleotides match TRBD1. Germline loops: CDR1 DFQATT, CDR2 SNEGSKA (reference sequence). The CDR3 runs to 13 residues. J was trimmed by 10 bases and V by 5 bases; bases with no gene match: 12. The CDR3 sequence is CSAPGTGHEKQYF. CDR3 bases: TGCAGTGCTCCCGGGACAGGGCACGAAAAACAGTACTTC.

This chain connects TRBV19 to TRBJ1-4, with D possibly being TRBD1 (5 bases). Trimming left V 4 bases short and J 3 bases short, with 12 bases between. Looked up from germline, CDR1 is LNHDA and CDR2 is SQIVND (reference sequence). The length of the CDR3 is 15 residues. In DNA, the CDR3 is TGTGCCAGTAGTACGGGACGGGCCTCTAATGAAAAACTGTTTTTT. Its translation: CASSTGRASNEKLFF.

Comment on this clonotype: The germline gene is not matched at one end of the junction; a read error may be the cause. The rearrangement links TRBV20-1 to TRBJ1-1; D is unresolved. The germline CDR1 and CDR2 sequences are DFQATT and SNEGSKA (reference sequence). This CDR3 contains 13 residues. CDR3 region: CSATNHLNTQAFF. CDR3 nucleotides: TGCAGTGCTACAAACCACCTGAACACTCAAGCTTTCTTT.

V and J are TRBV20-1 and TRBJ2-1, with 7 bases that match TRBD2. CDR1 and CDR2 (germline): DFQATT, SNEGSKA (reference sequence). Trimming removed 3 bases from V and 5 bases from J; junction bases left unmatched: 10. CDR3 length: 15 amino acids. The CDR3 nucleotides read TGCAGTGCTAGTGGACGGGGGGTCGAAAACAATGAGCAGTTCTTC. It yields the protein CSASGRGVENNEQFF.

This clonotype was detected only a few times. The chain recombines TRBV25-1 with TRBJ1-6, with D possibly matching TRBD1 (5 bases). V was trimmed by 6 bases and J by 10 bases, leaving 16 bases between them. The CDR3 runs to 14 residues. From germline, CDR1 is MGHDK and CDR2 SYGVNS. CDR3 DNA sequence: TGTGCCAGCAGCCCAGGGACTCGCGGATCACCCCTCCACTTT. Residues: CASSPGTRGSPLHF.

About this clonotype: This CDR3 fails to terminate in the conserved phenylalanine or tryptophan, so it likely reflects a read error. The DNA is omitted, as the CDR3 cannot be located on it reliably, and the CDR3 follows TCRdb's listing. This chain links TRBV7-9 with TRBJ2-7; the table assigns TRBD1, which was not confirmed against the DNA. Germline CDR1 and CDR2: SEHNR and FQNEAQ (reference sequence). With termini counted, the CDR3 has 13 amino acids. The CDR3 loop reads CASSGTGGTETQY.

On this clonotype itself: The junction shows a germline mismatch at one end, possibly a read error. The chain uses TRBV19 and TRBJ1-5; the D gene is possibly TRBD1 (5 bases). Germline assignment: CDR1 LNHDA and CDR2 SQIVND (reference sequence). The CDR3 has 16 residues. CDR3 bases: TGTGCCAGTAGTACCACAGGACCTGAAGCAGTCTTTCGACAACGTTTT. Its translation: CASSTTGPEAVFRQRF.

Ten or more counts support this clonotype. This sequence joins TRBV20-1 and TRBJ1-4; 8 bases fit TRBD1. Germline values: CDR1 DFQATT, CDR2 SNEGSKA (reference sequence). This CDR3 is built from 14 residues. V dropped 6 bases and J dropped 8; count of bases not matched to a gene: 11. The chain's CDR3 is CSAGPETGEEKLFF. Written as DNA, the CDR3 is TGCAGTGCGGGTCCTGAGACAGGGGAGGAAAAACTGTTTTTT.

The CDR3 DNA sequence: TGCGCCAGCAGCCCCACCGAAACAGAAAGCTCCTACGAGCAGTACTTC. Its protein product is CASSPTETESSYEQYF. This sequence joins TRBV5-1 and TRBJ2-7, with D uncertain. V lost 4 bases to trimming and J lost 0 bases, with 17 bases between them. CDR1 SGHRS and CDR2 YFSETQ come from the germline V gene. This CDR3 comprises 16 residues.